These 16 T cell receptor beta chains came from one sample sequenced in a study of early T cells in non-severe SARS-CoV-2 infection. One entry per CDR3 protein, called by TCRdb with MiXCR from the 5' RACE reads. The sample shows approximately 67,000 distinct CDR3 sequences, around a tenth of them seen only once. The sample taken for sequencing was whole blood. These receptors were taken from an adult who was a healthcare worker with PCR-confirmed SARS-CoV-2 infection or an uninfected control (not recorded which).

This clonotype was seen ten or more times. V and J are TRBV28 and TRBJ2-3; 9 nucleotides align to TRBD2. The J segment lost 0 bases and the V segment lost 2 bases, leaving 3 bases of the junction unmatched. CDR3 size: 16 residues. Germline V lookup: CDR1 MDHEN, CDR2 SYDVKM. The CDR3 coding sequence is TGTGCCAGCAGTTTACCCGGACTAGCGAGCACAGATACGCAGTATTTT. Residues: CASSLPGLASTDTQYF. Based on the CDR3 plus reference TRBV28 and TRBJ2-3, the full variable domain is DVKVTQSSRYLVKRTGEKVFLECVQDMDHENMFWYRQDPGLGLRLIYFSYDVKMKEKGDIPEGYSVSREKKERFSLILESASTNQTSMYLCASSLPGLASTDTQYFGPGTRLTVL.

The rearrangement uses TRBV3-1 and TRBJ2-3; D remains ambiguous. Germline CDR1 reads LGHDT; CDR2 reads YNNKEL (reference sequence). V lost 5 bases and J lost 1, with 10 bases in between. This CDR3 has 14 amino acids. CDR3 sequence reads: CASSANGGTDTQYF. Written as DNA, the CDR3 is TGTGCCAGCAGCGCTAACGGAGGCACAGATACGCAGTATTTT.

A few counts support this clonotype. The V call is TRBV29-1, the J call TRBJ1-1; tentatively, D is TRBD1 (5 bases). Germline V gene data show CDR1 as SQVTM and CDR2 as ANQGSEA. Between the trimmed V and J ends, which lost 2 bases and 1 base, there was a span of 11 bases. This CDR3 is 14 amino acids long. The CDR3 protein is CSVEPTAANTEAFF. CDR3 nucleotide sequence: TGCAGCGTTGAACCGACAGCGGCGAACACTGAAGCTTTCTTT.

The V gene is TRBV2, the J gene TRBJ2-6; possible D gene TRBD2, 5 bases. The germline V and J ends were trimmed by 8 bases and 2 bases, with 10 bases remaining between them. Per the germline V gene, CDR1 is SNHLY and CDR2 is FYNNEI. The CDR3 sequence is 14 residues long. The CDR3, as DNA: TGTGCCAGCGGGGAGTTCACTGGGGCCAACGTCCTGACTTTC. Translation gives CASGEFTGANVLTF.

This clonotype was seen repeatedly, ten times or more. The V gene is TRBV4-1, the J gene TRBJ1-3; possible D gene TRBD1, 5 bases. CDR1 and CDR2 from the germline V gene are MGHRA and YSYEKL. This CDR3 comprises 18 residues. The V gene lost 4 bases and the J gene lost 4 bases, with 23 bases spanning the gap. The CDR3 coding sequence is TGCGCCAGCAGCCTACGGGACTACTATCAAGAGGCCGGAAACACCATATATTTT. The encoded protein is CASSLRDYYQEAGNTIYF.

CDR3 protein: CASSWIRGGNEQFF. CDR3 coding DNA: TGTGCCAGCAGCTGGATCAGGGGAGGTAATGAGCAGTTCTTC. The genes are TRBV7-2 and TRBJ2-1; D possibly uses TRBD1 or TRBD2 (6 bases each). The germline V gene encodes CDR1 SGHTA and CDR2 FQGNSA. Trimming cost V 4 bases and J 7 bases, with 14 bases left between them. The length of the CDR3 is 14 residues.

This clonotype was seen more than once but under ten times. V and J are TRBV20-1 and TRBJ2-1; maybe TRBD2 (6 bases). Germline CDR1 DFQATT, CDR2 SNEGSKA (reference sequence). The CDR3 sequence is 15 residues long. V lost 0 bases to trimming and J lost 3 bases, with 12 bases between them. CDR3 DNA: TGCAGTGCTAGAGATCCCGGGACTGACTACAATGAGCAGTTCTTC. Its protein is CSARDPGTDYNEQFF.

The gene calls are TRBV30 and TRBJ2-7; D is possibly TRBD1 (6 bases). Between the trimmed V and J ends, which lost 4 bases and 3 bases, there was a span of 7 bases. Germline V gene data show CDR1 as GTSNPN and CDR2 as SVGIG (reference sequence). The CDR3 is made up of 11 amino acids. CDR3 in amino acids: CAWTQGYEQYF. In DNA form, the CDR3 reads TGTGCCTGGACACAGGGCTACGAGCAGTACTTC.

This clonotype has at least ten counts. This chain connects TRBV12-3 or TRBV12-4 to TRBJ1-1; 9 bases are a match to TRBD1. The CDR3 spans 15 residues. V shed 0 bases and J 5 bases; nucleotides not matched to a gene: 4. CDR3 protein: CASSLAGTGSTEAFF. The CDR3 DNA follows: TGTGCCAGCAGTTTAGCCGGGACAGGGTCGACTGAAGCTTTCTTT.

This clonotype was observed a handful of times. DNA for the CDR3: TGTGCCAGCAATCCCGGGACAGGGGGCGACTATGGCTACACCTTC. Translating gives CASNPGTGGDYGYTF. The chain has TRBV6-1 and TRBJ1-2; 12 bases match TRBD1. The CDR3 covers 15 residues. CDR1 and CDR2 (germline): MNHNS, SASEGT. V lost 7 bases and J lost 3; bases outside the gene matches: 6.

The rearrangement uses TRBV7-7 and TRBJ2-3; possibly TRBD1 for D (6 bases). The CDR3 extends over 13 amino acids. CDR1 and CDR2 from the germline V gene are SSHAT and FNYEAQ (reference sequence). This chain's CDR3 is CAGSVTGPDTQYF. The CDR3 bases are TGTGCTGGATCGGTGACAGGCCCAGATACGCAGTATTTT.

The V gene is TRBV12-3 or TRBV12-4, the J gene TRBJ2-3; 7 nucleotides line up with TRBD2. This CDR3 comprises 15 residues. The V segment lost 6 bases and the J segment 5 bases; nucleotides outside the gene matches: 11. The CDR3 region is CASRPRGSSGDTQYF. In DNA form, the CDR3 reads TGTGCCAGCAGGCCGCGGGGGAGCAGTGGAGATACGCAGTATTTT.

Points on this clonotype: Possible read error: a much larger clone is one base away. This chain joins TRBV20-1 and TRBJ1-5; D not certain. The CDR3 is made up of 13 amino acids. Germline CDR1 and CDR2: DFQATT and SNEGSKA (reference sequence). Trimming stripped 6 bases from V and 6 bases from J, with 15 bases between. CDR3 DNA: TGCAGTGCCACCACATGGGGAGTTCAGCCCCAGCATTTT. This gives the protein CSATTWGVQPQHF.

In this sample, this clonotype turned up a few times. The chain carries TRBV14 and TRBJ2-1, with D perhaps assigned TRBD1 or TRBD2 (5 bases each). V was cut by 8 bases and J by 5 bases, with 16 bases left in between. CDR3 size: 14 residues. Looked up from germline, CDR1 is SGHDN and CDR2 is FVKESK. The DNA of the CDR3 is TGTGCCAGCGCCCCCGGGGCCCTAAACAATGAGCAGTTCTTC. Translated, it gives CASAPGALNNEQFF. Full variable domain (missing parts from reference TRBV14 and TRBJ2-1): EAGVTQFPSHSVIEKGQTVTLRCDPISGHDNLYWYRRVMGKEIKFLLHFVKESKQDESGMPNNRFLAERTGGTYSTLKVQPAELEDSGVYFCASAPGALNNEQFFGPGTRLTVL.

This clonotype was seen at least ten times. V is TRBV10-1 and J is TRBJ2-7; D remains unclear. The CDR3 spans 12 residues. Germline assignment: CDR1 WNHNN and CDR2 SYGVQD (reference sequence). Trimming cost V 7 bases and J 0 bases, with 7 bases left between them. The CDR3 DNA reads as TGCGCCAGCACGGGCCGCTCCTACGAGCAGTACTTC. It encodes CASTGRSYEQYF.

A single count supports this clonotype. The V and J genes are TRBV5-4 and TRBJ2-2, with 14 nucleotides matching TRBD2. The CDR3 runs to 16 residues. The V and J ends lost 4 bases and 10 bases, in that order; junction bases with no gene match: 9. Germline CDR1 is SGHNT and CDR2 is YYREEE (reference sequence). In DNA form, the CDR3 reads TGTGCCAGCAGCCCGACGACTAGCGGGAGGGCCGTGGAGCTGTTTTTT. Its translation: CASSPTTSGRAVELFF.